This TCR beta chain derives from a study of cytomegalovirus exposure and HLA in healthy donors. Comments on this clone: Its antigen is currently unknown.

This CDR3 contains 14 residues. The V end was cut by 3 bases, the J end by 6 bases, with 16 bases between. CDR1 is SGDLS, CDR2 YYNGEE, per germline. A multiplex PCR was run with 60 Vbeta primers and 13 Jbeta primers. The table came from immunoSEQ multiplex PCR; TCRdb's copy has only in-frame clones and leaves some out. The sample lists some 100,000 clones; 81% were seen once. Healthy bone marrow donors made up the donor group. Overall study findings and caveats: While the bulk of TCR sequences proved rare, some public TCRs turned up in many donors. In vitro checks showed that three CMV-associated chains really do target CMV antigens. TCR beta V segments were, for the most part, productive about 87% or about 30% of the time in an earlier analysis.

What was sequenced was PBMCs. The rearrangement uses TRBV9 and TRBJ2-7, with D perhaps TRBD1 (6 bases). The sequence derives from a girl aged 2 to 10 in good health and CMV-seropositive. CDR3 DNA sequence: TGTGCCAGCAGCGGACGCGATAACAGGGTCGAGCAGTACTTC. This translates into CASSGRDNRVEQYF.